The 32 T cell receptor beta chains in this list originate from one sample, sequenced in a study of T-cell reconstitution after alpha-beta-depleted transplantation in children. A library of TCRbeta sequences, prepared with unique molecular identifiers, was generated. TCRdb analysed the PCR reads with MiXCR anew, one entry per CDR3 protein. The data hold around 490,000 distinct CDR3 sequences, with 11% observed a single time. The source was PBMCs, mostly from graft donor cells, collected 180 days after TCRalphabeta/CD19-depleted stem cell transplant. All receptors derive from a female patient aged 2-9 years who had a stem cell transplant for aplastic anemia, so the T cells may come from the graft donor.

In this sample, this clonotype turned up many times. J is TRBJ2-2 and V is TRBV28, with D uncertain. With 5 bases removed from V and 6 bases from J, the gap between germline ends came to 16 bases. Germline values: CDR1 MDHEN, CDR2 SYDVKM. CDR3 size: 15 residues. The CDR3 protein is CASSLNWAPPGELFF. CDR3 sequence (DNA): TGTGCCAGCAGTCTCAACTGGGCTCCTCCCGGGGAGCTGTTTTTT.

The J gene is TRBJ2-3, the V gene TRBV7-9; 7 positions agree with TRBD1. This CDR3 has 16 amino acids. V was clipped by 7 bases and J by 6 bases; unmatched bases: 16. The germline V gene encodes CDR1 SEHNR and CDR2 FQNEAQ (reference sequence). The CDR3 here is CASNSAGQEKKDTQYF. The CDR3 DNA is TGTGCCAGCAATAGTGCAGGACAGGAGAAAAAGGATACGCAGTATTTT.

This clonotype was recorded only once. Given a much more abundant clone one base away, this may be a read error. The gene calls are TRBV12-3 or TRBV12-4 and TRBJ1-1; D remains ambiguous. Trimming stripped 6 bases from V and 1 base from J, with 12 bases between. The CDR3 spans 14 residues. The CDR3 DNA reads TGTGCCAGCAGCACACGTTTCTCGAACACTGAAGCTTTCTTT. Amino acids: CASSTRFSNTEAFF.

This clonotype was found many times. Here the CDR3 DNA reads TGTGCCAGCAGCTCGCACCGGACTAGCGGGACCCATGAGCAGTTCTTC. Its translation is CASSSHRTSGTHEQFF. The V gene is TRBV11-2, the J gene TRBJ2-1; 12 bases align to TRBD2. V dropped 4 bases and J dropped 8; count of bases not matched to a gene: 9. Germline-derived CDR1 and CDR2 are SGHAT and FQNNGV. The CDR3 extends over 16 amino acids.

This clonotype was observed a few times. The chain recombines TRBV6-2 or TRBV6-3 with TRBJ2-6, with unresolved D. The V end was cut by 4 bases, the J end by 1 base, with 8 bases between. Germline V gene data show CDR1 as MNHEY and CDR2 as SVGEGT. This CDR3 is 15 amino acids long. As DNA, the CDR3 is TGTGCCAGCAGTTTTTTGAGATCTGGGGCCAACGTCCTGACTTTC. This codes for CASSFLRSGANVLTF.

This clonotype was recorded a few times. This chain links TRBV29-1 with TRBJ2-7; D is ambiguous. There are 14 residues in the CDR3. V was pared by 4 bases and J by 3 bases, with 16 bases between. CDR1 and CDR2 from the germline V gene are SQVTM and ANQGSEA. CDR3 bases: TGCAGCGTTGCGTCCGAGGAGATATTCTACGAGCAGTACGTC. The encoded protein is CSVASEEIFYEQYV.

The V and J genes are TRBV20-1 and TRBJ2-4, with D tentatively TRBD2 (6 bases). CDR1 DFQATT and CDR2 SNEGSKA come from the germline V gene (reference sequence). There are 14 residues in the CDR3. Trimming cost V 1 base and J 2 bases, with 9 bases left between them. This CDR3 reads CSARVGGTKNIQYF. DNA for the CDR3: TGCAGTGCTAGAGTGGGGGGAACCAAAAACATTCAGTACTTC.

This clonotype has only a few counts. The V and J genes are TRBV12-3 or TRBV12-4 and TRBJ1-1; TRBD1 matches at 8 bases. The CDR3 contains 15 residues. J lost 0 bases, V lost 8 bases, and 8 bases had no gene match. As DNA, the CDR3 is TGTGCCAGCGGGAGACAGGGGAGGGTGAACACTGAAGCTTTCTTT. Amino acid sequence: CASGRQGRVNTEAFF.

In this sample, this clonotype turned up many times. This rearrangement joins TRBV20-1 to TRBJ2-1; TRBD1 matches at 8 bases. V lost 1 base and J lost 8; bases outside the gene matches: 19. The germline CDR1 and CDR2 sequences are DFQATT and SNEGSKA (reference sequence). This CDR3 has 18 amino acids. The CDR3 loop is CSARVGLGPTGTGDEQFF. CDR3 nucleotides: TGCAGTGCTAGAGTCGGCTTGGGGCCCACTGGGACAGGCGATGAGCAGTTCTTC.

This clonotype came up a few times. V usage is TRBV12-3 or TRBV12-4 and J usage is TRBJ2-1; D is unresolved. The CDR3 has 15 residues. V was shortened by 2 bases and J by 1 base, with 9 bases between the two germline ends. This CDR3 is CASSLWQRSYNEQFF. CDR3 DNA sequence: TGTGCCAGCAGTTTATGGCAGAGATCCTACAATGAGCAGTTCTTC.

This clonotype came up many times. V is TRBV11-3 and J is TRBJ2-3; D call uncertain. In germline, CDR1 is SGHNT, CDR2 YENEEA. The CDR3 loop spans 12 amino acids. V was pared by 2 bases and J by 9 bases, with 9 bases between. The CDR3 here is CASSLQGKTQYF. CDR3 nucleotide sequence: TGTGCCAGCAGCTTACAAGGGAAGACGCAGTATTTT.

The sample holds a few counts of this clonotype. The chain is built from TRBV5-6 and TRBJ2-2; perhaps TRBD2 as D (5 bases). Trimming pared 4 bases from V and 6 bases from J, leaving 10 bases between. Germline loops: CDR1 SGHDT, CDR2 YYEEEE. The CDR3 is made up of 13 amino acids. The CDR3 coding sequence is TGTGCCAGCAGCCAGGACTTAGCCGGGGAGCTGTTTTTT. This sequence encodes CASSQDLAGELFF.

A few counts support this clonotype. Written as DNA, the CDR3 is TGTGCCAGCAGCAATATCCGGGAGATGTTTTCGCAGTATTTT. Translation: CASSNIREMFSQYF. V usage is TRBV28 and J usage is TRBJ2-3; the D gene is possibly TRBD2 (6 bases). Trimming pared 6 bases from V and 10 bases from J, leaving 20 bases between. The CDR3 has 14 amino acids. In germline, CDR1 is MDHEN, CDR2 SYDVKM.

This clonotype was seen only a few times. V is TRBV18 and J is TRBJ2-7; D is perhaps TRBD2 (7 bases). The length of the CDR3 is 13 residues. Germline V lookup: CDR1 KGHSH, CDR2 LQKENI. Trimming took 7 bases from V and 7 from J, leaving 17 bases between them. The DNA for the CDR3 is TGTGCCAGCTATGGGGGGGCAATAGAGGAGCAGTACTTC. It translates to CASYGGAIEEQYF.

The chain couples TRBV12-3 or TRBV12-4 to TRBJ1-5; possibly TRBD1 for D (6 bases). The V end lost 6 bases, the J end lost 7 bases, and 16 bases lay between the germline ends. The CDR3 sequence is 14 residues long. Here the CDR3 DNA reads TGTGCCAGCAGACTACAGGGAGCGAGGCAGCCCCAGCATTTT. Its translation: CASRLQGARQPQHF.

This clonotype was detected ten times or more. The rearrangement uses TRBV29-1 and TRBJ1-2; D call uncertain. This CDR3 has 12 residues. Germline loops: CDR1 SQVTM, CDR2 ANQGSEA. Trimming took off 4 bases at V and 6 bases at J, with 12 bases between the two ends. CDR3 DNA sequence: TGCAGCGTTGCCCAACGACTGGATGGCTACACCTTC. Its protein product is CSVAQRLDGYTF. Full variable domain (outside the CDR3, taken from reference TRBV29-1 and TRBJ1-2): SAVISQKPSRDICQRGTSLTIQCQVDSQVTMMFWYRQQPGQSLTLIATANQGSEATYESGFVIDKFPISRPNLTFSTLTVSNMSPEDSSIYLCSVAQRLDGYTFGSGTRLTVV.

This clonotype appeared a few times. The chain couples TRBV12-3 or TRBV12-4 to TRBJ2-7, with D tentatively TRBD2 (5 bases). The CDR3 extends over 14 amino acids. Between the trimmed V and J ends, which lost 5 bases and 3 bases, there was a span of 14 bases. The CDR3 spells CASSLSGILYEQYF. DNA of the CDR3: TGTGCCAGCAGTCTATCCGGGATTCTCTACGAGCAGTACTTC.

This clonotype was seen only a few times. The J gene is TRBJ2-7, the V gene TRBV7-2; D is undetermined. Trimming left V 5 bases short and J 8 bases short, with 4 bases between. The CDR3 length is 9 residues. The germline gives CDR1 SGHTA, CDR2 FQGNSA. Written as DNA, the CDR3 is TGTGCCAGCAGCGATAAGCAGTACGTC. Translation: CASSDKQYV.

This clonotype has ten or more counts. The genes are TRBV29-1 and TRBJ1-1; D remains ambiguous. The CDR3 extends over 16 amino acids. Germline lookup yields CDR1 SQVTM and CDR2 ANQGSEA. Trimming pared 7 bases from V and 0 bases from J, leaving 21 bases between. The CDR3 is CSAGRIVPRMNTEAFF. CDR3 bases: TGCAGCGCCGGACGGATAGTACCCAGAATGAACACTGAAGCTTTCTTT.

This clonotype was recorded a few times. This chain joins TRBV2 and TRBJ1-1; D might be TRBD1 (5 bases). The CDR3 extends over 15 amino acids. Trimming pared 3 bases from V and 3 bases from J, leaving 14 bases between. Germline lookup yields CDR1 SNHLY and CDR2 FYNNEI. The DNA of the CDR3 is TGTGCCAGCAGTGATAGGGCGGGGGGGGACACTGAAGCTTTCTTT. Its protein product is CASSDRAGGDTEAFF.

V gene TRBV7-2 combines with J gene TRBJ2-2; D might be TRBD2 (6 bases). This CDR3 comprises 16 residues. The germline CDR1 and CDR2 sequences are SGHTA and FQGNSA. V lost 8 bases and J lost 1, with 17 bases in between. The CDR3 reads CASRGSAGRNTGELFF. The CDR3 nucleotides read TGTGCCAGCCGGGGGTCGGCGGGAAGGAACACCGGGGAGCTGTTTTTT.

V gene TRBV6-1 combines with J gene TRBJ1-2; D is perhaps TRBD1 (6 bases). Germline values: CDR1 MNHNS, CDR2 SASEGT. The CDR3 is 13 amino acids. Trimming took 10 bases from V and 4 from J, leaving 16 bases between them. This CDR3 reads CATTGSQGYGYTF. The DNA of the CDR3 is TGTGCCACCACAGGGAGTCAGGGCTATGGCTACACCTTC.

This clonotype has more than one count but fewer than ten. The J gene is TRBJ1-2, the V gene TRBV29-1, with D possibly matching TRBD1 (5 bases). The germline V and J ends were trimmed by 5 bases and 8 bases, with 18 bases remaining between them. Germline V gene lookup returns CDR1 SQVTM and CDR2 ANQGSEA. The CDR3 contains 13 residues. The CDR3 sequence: CSVSLTLKGGYTF. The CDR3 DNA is TGCAGCGTTTCTTTGACTCTCAAGGGGGGCTACACCTTC.

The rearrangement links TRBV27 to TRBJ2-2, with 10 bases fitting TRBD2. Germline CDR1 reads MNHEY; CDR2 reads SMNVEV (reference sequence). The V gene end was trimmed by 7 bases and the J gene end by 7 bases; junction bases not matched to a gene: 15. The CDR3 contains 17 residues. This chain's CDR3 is CASTLGLAGVLSGELFF. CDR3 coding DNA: TGTGCCAGCACCTTAGGGCTAGCGGGAGTGCTTAGCGGGGAGCTGTTTTTT.

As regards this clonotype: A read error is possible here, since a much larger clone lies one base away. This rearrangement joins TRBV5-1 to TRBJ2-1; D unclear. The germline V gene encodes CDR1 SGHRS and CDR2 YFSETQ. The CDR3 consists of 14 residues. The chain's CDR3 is CASSLVSRSNGQFF. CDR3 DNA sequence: TGCGCCAGCAGCTTGGTCTCCCGGAGCAATGGGCAGTTCTTC.

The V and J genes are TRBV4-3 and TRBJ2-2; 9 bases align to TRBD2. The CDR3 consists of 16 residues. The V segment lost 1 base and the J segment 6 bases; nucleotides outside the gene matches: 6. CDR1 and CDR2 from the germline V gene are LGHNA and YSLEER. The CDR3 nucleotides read TGCGCCAGCAGCCAAGTAGCGGGAGCTGAGGCCGGGGAGCTGTTTTTT. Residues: CASSQVAGAEAGELFF.

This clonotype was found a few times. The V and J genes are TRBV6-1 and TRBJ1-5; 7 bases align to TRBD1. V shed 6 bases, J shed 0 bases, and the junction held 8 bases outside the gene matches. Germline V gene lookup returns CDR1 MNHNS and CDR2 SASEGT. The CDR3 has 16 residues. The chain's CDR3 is CASSSYRGDSNQPQHF. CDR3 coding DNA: TGTGCCAGCAGCTCCTACAGGGGAGATAGCAATCAGCCCCAGCATTTT.

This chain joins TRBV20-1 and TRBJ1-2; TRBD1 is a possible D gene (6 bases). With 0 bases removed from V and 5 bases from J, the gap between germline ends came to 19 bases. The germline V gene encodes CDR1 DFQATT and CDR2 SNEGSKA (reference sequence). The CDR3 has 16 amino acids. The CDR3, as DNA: TGCAGTGCTAGAGAGGGGGTCAGTCAAAGGGGGTATGGCTACACCTTC. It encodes CSAREGVSQRGYGYTF.

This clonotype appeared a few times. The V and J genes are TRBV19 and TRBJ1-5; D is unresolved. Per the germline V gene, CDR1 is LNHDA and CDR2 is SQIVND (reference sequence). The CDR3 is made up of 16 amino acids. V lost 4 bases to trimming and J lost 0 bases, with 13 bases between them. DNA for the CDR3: TGTGCCAGTAGTAGTCTGGGCAGCTATAGCAATCAGCCCCAGCATTTT. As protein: CASSSLGSYSNQPQHF.

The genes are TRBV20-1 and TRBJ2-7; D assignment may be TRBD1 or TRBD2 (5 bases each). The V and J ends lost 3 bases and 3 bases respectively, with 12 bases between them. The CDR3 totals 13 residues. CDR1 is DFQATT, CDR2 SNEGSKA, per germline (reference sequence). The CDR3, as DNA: TGCAGTGCTAGCCCCCGGGACCACTACGAGCAGTACGTC. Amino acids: CSASPRDHYEQYV.

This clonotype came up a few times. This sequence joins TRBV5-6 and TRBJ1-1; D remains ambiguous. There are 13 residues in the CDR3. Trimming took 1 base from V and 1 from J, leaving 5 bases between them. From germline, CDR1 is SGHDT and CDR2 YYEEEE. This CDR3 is CASSLPANTEAFF. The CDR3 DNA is TGTGCCAGCAGCTTGCCGGCGAACACTGAAGCTTTCTTT. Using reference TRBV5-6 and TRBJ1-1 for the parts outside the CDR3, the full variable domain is DAGVTQSPTHLIKTRGQQVTLRCSPKSGHDTVSWYQQALGQGPQFIFQYYEEEERQRGNFPDRFSGHQFPNYSSELNVNALLLGDSALYLCASSLPANTEAFFGQGTRLTVV.

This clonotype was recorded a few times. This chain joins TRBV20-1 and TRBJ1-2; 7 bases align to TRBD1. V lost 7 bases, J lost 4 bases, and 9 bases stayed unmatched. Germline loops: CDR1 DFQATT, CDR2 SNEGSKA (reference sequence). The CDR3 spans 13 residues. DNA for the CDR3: TGCAGTGTTCCGACAGGGCTGGGCTATGGCTACACCTTC. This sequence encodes CSVPTGLGYGYTF.